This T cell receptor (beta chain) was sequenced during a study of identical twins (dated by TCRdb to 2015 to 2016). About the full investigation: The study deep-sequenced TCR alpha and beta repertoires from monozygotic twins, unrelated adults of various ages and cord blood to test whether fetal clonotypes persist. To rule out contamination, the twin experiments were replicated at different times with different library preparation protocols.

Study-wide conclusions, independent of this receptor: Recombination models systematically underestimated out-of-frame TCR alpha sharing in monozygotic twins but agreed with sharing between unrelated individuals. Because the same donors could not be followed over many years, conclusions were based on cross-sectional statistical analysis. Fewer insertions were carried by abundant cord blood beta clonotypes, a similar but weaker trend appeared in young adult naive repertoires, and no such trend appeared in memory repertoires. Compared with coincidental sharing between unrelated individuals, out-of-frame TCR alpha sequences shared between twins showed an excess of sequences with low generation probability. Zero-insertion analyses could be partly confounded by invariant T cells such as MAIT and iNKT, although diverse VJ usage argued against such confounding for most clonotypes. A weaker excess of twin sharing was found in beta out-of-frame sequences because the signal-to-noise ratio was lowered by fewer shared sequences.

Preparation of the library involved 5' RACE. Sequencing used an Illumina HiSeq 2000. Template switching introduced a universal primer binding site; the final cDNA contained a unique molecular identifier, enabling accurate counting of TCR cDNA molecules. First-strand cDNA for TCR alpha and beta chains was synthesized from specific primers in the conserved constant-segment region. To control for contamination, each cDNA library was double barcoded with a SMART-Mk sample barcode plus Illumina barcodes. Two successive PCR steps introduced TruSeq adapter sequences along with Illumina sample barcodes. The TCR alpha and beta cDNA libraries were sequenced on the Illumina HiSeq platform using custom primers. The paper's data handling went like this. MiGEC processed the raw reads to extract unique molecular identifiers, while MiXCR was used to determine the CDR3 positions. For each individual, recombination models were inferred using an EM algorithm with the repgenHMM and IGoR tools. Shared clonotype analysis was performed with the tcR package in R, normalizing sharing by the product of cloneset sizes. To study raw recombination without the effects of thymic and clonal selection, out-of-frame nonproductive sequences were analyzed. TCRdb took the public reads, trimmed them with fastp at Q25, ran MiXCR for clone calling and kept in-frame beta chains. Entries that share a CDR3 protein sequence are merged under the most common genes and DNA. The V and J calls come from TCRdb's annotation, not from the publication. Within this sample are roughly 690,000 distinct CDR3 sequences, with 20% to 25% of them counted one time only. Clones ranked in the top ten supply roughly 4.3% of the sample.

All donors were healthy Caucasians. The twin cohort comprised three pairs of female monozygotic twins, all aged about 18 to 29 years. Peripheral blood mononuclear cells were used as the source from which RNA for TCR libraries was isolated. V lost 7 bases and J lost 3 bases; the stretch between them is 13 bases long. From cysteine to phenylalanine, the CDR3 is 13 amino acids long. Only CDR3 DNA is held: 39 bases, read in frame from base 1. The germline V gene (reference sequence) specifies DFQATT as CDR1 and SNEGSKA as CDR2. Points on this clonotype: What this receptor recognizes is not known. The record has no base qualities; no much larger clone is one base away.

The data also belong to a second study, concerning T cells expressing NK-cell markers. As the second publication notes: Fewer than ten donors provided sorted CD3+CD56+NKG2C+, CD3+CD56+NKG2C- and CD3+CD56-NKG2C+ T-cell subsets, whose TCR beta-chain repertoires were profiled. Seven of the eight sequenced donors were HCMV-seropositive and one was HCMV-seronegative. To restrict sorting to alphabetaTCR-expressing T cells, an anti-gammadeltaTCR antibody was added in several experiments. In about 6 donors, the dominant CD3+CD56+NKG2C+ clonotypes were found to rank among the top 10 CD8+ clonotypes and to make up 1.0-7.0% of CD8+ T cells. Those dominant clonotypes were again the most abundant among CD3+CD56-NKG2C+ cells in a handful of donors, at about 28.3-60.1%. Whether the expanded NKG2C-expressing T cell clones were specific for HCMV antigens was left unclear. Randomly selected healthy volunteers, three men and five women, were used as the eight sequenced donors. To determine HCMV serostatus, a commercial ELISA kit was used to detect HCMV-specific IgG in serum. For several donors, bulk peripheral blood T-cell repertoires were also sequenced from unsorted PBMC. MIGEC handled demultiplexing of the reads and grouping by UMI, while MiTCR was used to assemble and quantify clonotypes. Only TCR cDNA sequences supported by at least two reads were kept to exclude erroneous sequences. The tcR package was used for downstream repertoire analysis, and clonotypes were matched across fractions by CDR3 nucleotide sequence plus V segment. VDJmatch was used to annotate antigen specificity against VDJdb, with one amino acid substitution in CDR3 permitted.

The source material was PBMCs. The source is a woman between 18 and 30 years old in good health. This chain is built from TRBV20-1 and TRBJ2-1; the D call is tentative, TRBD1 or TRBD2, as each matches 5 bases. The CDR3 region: CSVPGALYNEQFF. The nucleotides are TGCAGTGTTCCCGGGGCCCTCTACAATGAGCAGTTCTTC.